This T cell receptor beta chain was identified during a study of persistence of HIV-infected CD4 T cells. Of note for this clone: Antigen: not known.

CDR1 MNHEY and CDR2 SVGAGI come from the germline V gene. V gave up 6 bases and J gave up 0 bases, with 10 bases separating them. The CDR3 has 14 amino acids. The libraries were made with immunoSEQ version 4 in survey mode. The method was immunoSEQ multiplex PCR; TCRdb's version includes in-frame clones alone and lacks a portion of them. The table includes fewer than 40,000 clones, roughly four fifths detected once. The stimulus was lysate of CMV-infected fibroblasts, approximately 9.7 ug/mL. Memory cells lacking CD40L and CD69 with high CD45RO were sorted. This sequence was found in an adult man with HIV who was CMV-seropositive. The gene calls are TRBV6-5 and TRBJ2-3, with D possibly being TRBD2 (5 bases). This sample comprised CD4+ T cells sorted from PBMCs after 18-hour stimulation, obtained from a patient who received antiretroviral therapy. The CDR3 sequence is CASRLAPSTDTQYF. For the CDR3, the DNA is TGTGCCAGCAGATTAGCGCCGAGCACAGATACGCAGTATTTT.